Shown below are 23 T cell receptor beta chains from a single sample sequenced in a study of graft-versus-host responses after intestinal transplantation. Researchers processed graft tissue to release intraepithelial and lamina propria lymphocytes. Using immunoSEQ multiplex PCR, the repertoire was profiled, and TCRdb retains in-frame clones only, with some absent. The repertoire holds some 3,500 clones, with roughly three quarters as singletons. This specimen was ileum tissue, taken around 17 and 21 days after intestinal transplantation. The receptor set was obtained from a human patient who received an intestinal transplant, so some T cells may come from the graft donor.

The chain couples TRBV18 to TRBJ1-1; D gene uncertain. V shed 2 bases and J shed 1 base, with 5 bases lying between them. CDR3 size: 13 residues. Germline V gives CDR1 KGHSH, CDR2 LQKENI. The CDR3 loop is CASSPYSNTEAFF. In DNA form, the CDR3 reads TGTGCCAGCTCACCATATTCGAACACTGAAGCTTTCTTT.

CDR3: CASSAIGGALETQYF. In DNA, the CDR3 is TGCGCCAGCAGCGCTATCGGGGGGGCATTAGAGACCCAGTACTTC. The chain carries TRBV10-2 and TRBJ2-5; 8 nucleotides align to TRBD2. V lost 6 bases and J lost 4; bases outside the gene matches: 10. CDR1 is WSHSY, CDR2 SAAADI, per germline. The CDR3 totals 15 residues.

The chain links TRBV7-2 to TRBJ2-7, with D unclear. Germline CDR1 SGHTA, CDR2 FQGNSA. The CDR3 runs to 15 residues. With 4 bases removed from V and 2 bases from J, the gap between germline ends came to 15 bases. DNA of the CDR3: TGTGCCAGCAGCTCCTACTCAGTGTTCACCTACGAGCAGTACTTC. Translation gives CASSSYSVFTYEQYF.

This clone was seen more than once but under ten times. The rearrangement joins TRBV6-6 to TRBJ1-1; TRBD1 aligns across 9 bases. Germline V gene sequence: CDR1 MNHNY, CDR2 SVGAGI (reference sequence). Losses at the gene ends were 3 bases for V and 1 base for J; bases not matched to a gene: 3. The CDR3 totals 15 residues. CDR3 DNA: TGTGCCAGCAGTTATACAGGGGGCGCGAACACTGAAGCTTTCTTT. It translates to CASSYTGGANTEAFF.

This chain connects TRBV7-3 to TRBJ2-2; 8 nucleotides align to TRBD1. Germline lookup yields CDR1 SGHTA and CDR2 FQGTGA. Unmatched junction bases numbered 10, after V lost 6 bases and J lost 7 bases. The CDR3 sequence is 15 residues long. CDR3 DNA sequence: TGTGCCAGCAGTTCCGCCCCAGGGGGCAACGGGGAGCTGTTTTTT. Its translation: CASSSAPGGNGELFF.

The chain carries TRBV5-1 and TRBJ2-1; TRBD1 agrees at 7 bases. V gave up 4 bases and J gave up 3 bases; unmatched junction bases: 10. The V gene's germline CDR1 is SGHRS and CDR2 YFSETQ. This CDR3 region has 16 residues. The CDR3 protein is CASSGTGVGLYNEQFF. Here the CDR3 DNA reads TGCGCCAGCAGCGGAACAGGGGTTGGTCTCTACAATGAGCAGTTCTTC. Full variable domain (outside the CDR3, taken from reference TRBV5-1 and TRBJ2-1): KAGVTQTPRYLIKTRGQQVTLSCSPISGHRSVSWYQQTPGQGLQFLFEYFSETQRNKGNFPGRFSGRQFSNSRSEMNVSTLELGDSALYLCASSGTGVGLYNEQFFGPGTRLTVL.

V and J are TRBV27 and TRBJ1-1; D ambiguous. V lost 2 bases to trimming and J lost 4 bases, with 8 bases between them. Germline V gene data show CDR1 as MNHEY and CDR2 as SMNVEV (reference sequence). The CDR3 loop spans 13 amino acids. CDR3 sequence reads: CASSLIHGTEAFF. CDR3 DNA: TGTGCCAGCAGTTTAATTCATGGCACTGAAGCTTTCTTT.

The V gene is TRBV25-1, the J gene TRBJ1-4; 11 bases agree with TRBD1. Trimming at V came to 4 bases and at J to 8 bases, leaving 15 bases not matched to a gene. The CDR3 sequence is 18 residues long. The V gene's germline CDR1 is MGHDK and CDR2 SYGVNS. The CDR3 DNA reads as TGTGCCAGCAGTGCTTACCGTACAACCGGGACAGGGGGAGAAAAACTGTTTTTT. Its protein is CASSAYRTTGTGGEKLFF.

The chain links TRBV7-3 to TRBJ1-1, with 7 bases aligning to TRBD1. The CDR3 extends over 13 amino acids. V lost 5 bases, J lost 6 bases, and 6 bases stayed unmatched. CDR1 and CDR2 from the germline V gene are SGHTA and FQGTGA. The CDR3 is CASSQGVGAEAFF. For the CDR3, the DNA is TGTGCCAGCAGCCAGGGGGTTGGGGCTGAAGCTTTCTTT.

This clone was found once. The chain employs TRBV2 and TRBJ1-3; weak D call: TRBD1 (5 bases). CDR1 SNHLY and CDR2 FYNNEI come from the germline V gene. The CDR3 extends over 15 amino acids. Trimming took off 4 bases at V and 0 bases at J, with 10 bases between the two ends. The CDR3: CASSGGVNSGNTIYF. The CDR3 DNA reads TGTGCCAGCAGTGGGGGGGTTAACTCTGGAAACACCATATATTTT.

V gene TRBV6-5 combines with J gene TRBJ1-1; D might be TRBD1 (5 bases). This CDR3 comprises 15 residues. Germline-derived CDR1 and CDR2 are MNHEY and SVGAGI. Trimming cost V 2 bases and J 6 bases, with 16 bases left between them. CDR3 nucleotides: TGTGCCAGCAGTTACACGGGGGGTCCAAATTCTGAAGCTTTCTTT. As protein: CASSYTGGPNSEAFF.

This clone has only a few counts. The chain uses TRBV19 and TRBJ2-7; D tentatively reads TRBD1 or TRBD2 (5 bases each). V lost 3 bases to trimming and J lost 6 bases, with 12 bases between them. Germline values: CDR1 LNHDA, CDR2 SQIVND (reference sequence). The CDR3 is 13 residues long. The CDR3 coding sequence is TGTGCCAGTAGTATCCAGGGAGAACGCGAGCAGTACTTC. Its translation is CASSIQGEREQYF.

The chain employs TRBV27 and TRBJ1-4; possible D gene TRBD1, 5 bases. The CDR3 covers 16 residues. From germline, CDR1 is MNHEY and CDR2 SMNVEV (reference sequence). The ends were cut back, 4 bases at V and 5 bases at J, with 17 bases in the middle. The CDR3 nucleotides read TGTGCCAGCAGTTATAATTTCCGGGACGTCAATGAAAAACTGTTTTTT. It is translated as CASSYNFRDVNEKLFF.

CDR3 DNA: TGTGCCAGCAGCTTGAAGACAAACTCCTACGAGCAGTACTTC. Translating it yields CASSLKTNSYEQYF. This chain uses TRBV5-4 with TRBJ2-7; D is uncertain. Per the germline V gene, CDR1 is SGHNT and CDR2 is YYREEE (reference sequence). The CDR3 runs 14 residues. V was cut by 1 base and J by 0 bases, with 8 bases left in between. The full variable domain, its missing parts supplied by reference TRBV5-4 and TRBJ2-7, is ETGVTQSPTHLIKTRGQQVTLRCSSQSGHNTVSWYQQALGQGPQFIFQYYREEENGRGNFPPRFSGLQFPNYSSELNVNALELDDSALYLCASSLKTNSYEQYFGPGTRLTVT.

V usage is TRBV29-1 and J usage is TRBJ2-2; 13 bases map to TRBD2. The CDR3 is 14 residues long. Per germline, CDR1 SQVTM and CDR2 ANQGSEA. V lost 6 bases and J lost 6; bases outside the gene matches: 4. CDR3: CSVDGLAGAGELFF. The CDR3 DNA reads as TGCAGCGTCGACGGACTAGCGGGGGCCGGGGAGCTGTTTTTT.

V usage is TRBV16 and J usage is TRBJ1-1; perhaps TRBD1 as D (5 bases). Germline loops: CDR1 KGHSY, CDR2 FQNENV. This CDR3 region has 15 residues. V was shortened by 0 bases and J by 6 bases, with 14 bases between the two germline ends. In nucleotides, the CDR3 is TGTGCCAGCAGCCAATCTCGGGAGGGGTTGGCTGAAGCTTTCTTT. Its protein is CASSQSREGLAEAFF. The entire variable domain, with the rest obtained from reference TRBV16 and TRBJ1-1, is as follows: GEEVAQTPKHLVRGEGQKAKLYCAPIKGHSYVFWYQQVLKNEFKFLISFQNENVFDETGMPKERFSAKCLPNSPCSLEIQATKLEDSAVYFCASSQSREGLAEAFFGQGTRLTVV.

The chain is built from TRBV4-2 and TRBJ1-2; D possibly corresponds to TRBD1 (6 bases). Trimming shortened V by 0 bases and J by 3 bases, and 8 bases separated the two germline ends. The CDR3 is made up of 14 amino acids. Germline values: CDR1 LGHNA, CDR2 YNFKEQ. Here the CDR3 reads CASSQEQGYYGYTF. The CDR3 DNA follows: TGTGCCAGCAGCCAAGAACAGGGTTACTATGGCTACACCTTC.

The rearrangement links TRBV6-6 to TRBJ2-3; 7 bases align to TRBD2. The trim removed 4 bases at V and 2 bases at J, leaving 3 bases unmatched. The CDR3 spans 14 residues. CDR1 and CDR2 from the germline V gene are MNHNY and SVGAGI (reference sequence). Written as DNA, the CDR3 is TGTGCCAGCAGTTTCGGGGGGTACACAGATACGCAGTATTTT. Protein sequence: CASSFGGYTDTQYF.

The chain couples TRBV18 to TRBJ2-7; D could derive from TRBD1 or TRBD2 (5 bases each). V was pared by 3 bases and J by 4 bases, with 19 bases between. Germline V gene data show CDR1 as KGHSH and CDR2 as LQKENI. The CDR3 runs to 16 residues. This CDR3 is CASSPTPGRIFYEQYF. In DNA, the CDR3 is TGTGCCAGCTCACCTACCCCGGGACGGATATTTTACGAGCAGTACTTC.

The CDR3 nucleotides are TGCAGCGCCACAGAGTCCCATTCGAACACCGGGGAGCTGTTTTTT. Encoded protein: CSATESHSNTGELFF. The chain carries TRBV29-1 and TRBJ2-2; the D is unclear. Trimming cost V 7 bases and J 0 bases, with 15 bases left between them. CDR3 size: 15 residues. The germline CDR1 and CDR2 sequences are SQVTM and ANQGSEA.

This clone was recorded only once. V is TRBV4-2 and J is TRBJ1-2; TRBD1 matches at 8 bases. The CDR3 sequence is 17 residues long. Germline V gene data show CDR1 as LGHNA and CDR2 as YNFKEQ. The V gene end was trimmed by 2 bases and the J gene end by 3 bases; junction bases not matched to a gene: 11. CDR3 protein: CASSQTLFGGQDYGYTF. The CDR3 DNA sequence: TGTGCCAGCAGCCAAACATTATTCGGGGGACAGGACTATGGCTACACCTTC.

In this sample, this clone turned up a few times. The CDR3 DNA follows: TGTGCCAGCAGTGAAGCGGGGGCGGGGGGGCCGGAAGATGAGCAGTTCTTC. Translated: CASSEAGAGGPEDEQFF. V gene TRBV25-1 combines with J gene TRBJ2-1; 9 nucleotides align to TRBD2. Germline V gene sequence: CDR1 MGHDK, CDR2 SYGVNS. This CDR3 is 17 amino acids long. Losses at the gene ends were 2 bases for V and 8 bases for J; bases not matched to a gene: 13.

This clone was found once. The rearrangement uses TRBV6-8 and TRBJ2-1, with D possibly being TRBD1 (5 bases). This CDR3 has 13 residues. CDR1 and CDR2 (germline): MNHGY, SAAAGT. The germline V and J ends were trimmed by 9 bases and 9 bases, with 18 bases remaining between them. Here the CDR3 DNA reads TGTGCCAGTTCCTTCGGCAGGGCCAGTGAGCAGTTCTTC. Amino acid sequence: CASSFGRASEQFF.